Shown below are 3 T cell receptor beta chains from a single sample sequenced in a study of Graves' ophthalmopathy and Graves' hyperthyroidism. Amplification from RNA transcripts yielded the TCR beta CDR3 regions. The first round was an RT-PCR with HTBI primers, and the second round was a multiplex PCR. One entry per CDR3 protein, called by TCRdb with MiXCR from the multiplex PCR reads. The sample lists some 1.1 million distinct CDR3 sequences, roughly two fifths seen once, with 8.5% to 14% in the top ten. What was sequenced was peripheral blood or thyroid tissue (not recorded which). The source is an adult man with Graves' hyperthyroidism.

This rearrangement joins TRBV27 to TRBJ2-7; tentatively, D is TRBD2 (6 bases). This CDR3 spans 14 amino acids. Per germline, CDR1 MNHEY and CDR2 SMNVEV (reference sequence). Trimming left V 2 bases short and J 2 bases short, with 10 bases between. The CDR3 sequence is CASSLRREAYEQYF. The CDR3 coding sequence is TGTGCCAGCAGTTTACGGAGGGAAGCCTACGAGCAGTACTTC.

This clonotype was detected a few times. CDR3 sequence reads: CASSLEGLGGRDGYTF. The CDR3 DNA reads TGCGCCAGCAGCTTGGAAGGGTTGGGGGGGCGTGATGGCTACACCTTC. The V and J genes are TRBV5-1 and TRBJ1-2; D possibly corresponds to TRBD1 (6 bases). The V gene's germline CDR1 is SGHRS and CDR2 YFSETQ. V dropped 0 bases and J dropped 6 bases, with 18 bases sitting between them. The CDR3 consists of 16 residues.

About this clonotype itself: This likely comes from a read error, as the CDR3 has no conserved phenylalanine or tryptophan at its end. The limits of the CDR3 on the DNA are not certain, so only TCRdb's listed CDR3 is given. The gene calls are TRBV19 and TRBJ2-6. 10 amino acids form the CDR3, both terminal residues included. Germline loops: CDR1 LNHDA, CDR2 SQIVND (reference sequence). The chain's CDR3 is CASSIEMPRL.